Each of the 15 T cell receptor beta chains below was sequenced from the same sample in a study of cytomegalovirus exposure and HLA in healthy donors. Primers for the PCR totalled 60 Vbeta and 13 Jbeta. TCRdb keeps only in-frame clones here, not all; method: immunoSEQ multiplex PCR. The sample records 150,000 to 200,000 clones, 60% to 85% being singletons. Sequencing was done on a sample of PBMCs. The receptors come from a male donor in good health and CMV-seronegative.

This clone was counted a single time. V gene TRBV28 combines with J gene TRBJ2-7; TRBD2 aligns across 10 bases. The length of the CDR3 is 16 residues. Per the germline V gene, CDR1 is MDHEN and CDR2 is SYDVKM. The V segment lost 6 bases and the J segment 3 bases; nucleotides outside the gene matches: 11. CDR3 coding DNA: TGTGCCAGCAGCCTTGGGGCTAGCGGGAGTGGCTACGAGCAGTACTTC. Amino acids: CASSLGASGSGYEQYF.

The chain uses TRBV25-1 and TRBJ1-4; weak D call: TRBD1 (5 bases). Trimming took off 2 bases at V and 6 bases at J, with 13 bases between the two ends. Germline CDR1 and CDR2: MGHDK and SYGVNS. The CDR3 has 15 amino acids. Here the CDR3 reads CASSEVRVGDEKLFF. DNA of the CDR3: TGTGCCAGCAGTGAAGTCAGGGTAGGAGATGAAAAACTGTTTTTT.

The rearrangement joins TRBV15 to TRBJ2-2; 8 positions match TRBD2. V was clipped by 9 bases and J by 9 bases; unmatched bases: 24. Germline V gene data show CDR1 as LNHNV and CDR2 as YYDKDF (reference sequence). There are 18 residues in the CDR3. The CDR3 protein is CATKPGRAGHIAFRELFF. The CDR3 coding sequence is TGTGCCACAAAGCCCGGGAGGGCGGGCCATATCGCTTTCCGGGAGCTGTTTTTT.

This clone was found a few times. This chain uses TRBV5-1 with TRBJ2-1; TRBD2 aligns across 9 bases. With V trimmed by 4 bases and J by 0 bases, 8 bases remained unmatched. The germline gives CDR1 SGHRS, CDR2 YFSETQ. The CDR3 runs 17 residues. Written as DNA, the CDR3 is TGCGCCAGCAGCCCCTCGGCGGGGGGGAGCTCCTACAATGAGCAGTTCTTC. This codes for CASSPSAGGSSYNEQFF.

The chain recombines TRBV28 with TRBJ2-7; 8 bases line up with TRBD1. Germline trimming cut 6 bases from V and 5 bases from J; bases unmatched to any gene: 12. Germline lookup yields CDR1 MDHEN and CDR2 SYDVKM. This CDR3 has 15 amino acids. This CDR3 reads CASRNSGQGIDEQYF. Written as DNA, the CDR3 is TGTGCCAGCAGGAACTCCGGACAGGGTATCGACGAGCAGTACTTC.

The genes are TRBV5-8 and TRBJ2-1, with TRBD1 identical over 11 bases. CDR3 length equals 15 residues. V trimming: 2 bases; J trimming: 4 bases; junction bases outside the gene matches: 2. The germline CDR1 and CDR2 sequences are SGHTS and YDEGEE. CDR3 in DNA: TGTGCCAGCAGCTTAGGGACAGGGGGGTACAATGAGCAGTTCTTC. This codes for CASSLGTGGYNEQFF.

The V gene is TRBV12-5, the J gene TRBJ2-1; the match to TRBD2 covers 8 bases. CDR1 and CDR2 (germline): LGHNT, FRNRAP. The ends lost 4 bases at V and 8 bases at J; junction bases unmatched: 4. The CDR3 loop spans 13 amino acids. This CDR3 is CASGSGTRDEQFF. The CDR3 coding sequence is TGTGCTAGTGGTTCCGGGACTAGAGATGAGCAGTTCTTC. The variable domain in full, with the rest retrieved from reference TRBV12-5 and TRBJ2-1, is DARVTQTPRHKVTEMGQEVTMRCQPILGHNTVFWYRQTMMQGLELLAYFRNRAPLDDSGMPKDRFSAEMPDATLATLKIQPSEPRDSAVYFCASGSGTRDEQFFGPGTRLTVL.

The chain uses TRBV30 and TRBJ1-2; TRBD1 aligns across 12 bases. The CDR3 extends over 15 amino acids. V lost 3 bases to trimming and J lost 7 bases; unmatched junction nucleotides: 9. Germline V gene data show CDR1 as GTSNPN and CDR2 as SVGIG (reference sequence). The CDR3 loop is CAWRAGTGGAGGYTF. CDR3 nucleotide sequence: TGTGCCTGGAGGGCCGGGACAGGGGGCGCCGGTGGCTACACCTTC.

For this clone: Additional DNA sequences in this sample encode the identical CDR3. DNA of the CDR3: TGTGCCAGCAGCGACAGGCCCGACTATGGCTACACCTTC. The encoded protein is CASSDRPDYGYTF. V is TRBV6-1 and J is TRBJ1-2, with D tentatively TRBD1 (6 bases). Germline CDR1 is MNHNS and CDR2 is SASEGT. Trimming took 6 bases from V and 3 from J, leaving 11 bases between them. The CDR3 extends over 13 amino acids.

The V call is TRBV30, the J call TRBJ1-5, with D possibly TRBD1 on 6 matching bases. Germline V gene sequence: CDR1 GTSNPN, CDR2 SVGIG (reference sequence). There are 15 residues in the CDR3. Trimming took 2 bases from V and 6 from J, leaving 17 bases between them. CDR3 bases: TGTGCCTGGAGTTCAGGACAGAAGGAGAGTCAGCCCCAGCATTTT. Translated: CAWSSGQKESQPQHF.

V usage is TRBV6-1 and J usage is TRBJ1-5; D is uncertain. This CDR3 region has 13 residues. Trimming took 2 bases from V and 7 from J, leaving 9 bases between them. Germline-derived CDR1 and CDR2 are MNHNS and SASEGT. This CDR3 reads CASSEISGQPQHF. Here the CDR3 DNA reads TGTGCCAGCAGTGAAATTTCGGGGCAGCCCCAGCATTTT.

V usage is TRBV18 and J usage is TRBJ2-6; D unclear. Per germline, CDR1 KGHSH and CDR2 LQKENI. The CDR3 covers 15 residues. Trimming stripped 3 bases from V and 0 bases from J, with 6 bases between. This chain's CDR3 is CASSPSYSGANVLTF. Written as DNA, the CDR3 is TGTGCCAGCTCACCTTCGTACTCTGGGGCCAACGTCCTGACTTTC.

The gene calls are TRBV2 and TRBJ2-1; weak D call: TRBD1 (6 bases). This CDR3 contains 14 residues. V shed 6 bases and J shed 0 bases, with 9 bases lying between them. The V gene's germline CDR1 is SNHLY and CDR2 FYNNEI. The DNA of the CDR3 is TGTGCCAGCAGCGAGGACAGCTCCTACAATGAGCAGTTCTTC. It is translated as CASSEDSSYNEQFF.

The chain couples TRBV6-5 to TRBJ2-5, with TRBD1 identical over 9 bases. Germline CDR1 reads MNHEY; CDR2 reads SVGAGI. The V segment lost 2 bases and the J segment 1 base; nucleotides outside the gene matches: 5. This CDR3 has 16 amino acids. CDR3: CASSYGTGGLQETQYF. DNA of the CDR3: TGTGCCAGCAGTTACGGAACAGGGGGCCTCCAAGAGACCCAGTACTTC.

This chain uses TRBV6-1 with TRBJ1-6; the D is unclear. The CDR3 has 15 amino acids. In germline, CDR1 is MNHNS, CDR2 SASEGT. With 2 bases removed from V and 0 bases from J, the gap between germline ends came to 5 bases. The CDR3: CASSEKSSYNSPLHF. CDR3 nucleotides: TGTGCCAGCAGTGAAAAGAGCTCCTATAATTCACCCCTCCACTTT.